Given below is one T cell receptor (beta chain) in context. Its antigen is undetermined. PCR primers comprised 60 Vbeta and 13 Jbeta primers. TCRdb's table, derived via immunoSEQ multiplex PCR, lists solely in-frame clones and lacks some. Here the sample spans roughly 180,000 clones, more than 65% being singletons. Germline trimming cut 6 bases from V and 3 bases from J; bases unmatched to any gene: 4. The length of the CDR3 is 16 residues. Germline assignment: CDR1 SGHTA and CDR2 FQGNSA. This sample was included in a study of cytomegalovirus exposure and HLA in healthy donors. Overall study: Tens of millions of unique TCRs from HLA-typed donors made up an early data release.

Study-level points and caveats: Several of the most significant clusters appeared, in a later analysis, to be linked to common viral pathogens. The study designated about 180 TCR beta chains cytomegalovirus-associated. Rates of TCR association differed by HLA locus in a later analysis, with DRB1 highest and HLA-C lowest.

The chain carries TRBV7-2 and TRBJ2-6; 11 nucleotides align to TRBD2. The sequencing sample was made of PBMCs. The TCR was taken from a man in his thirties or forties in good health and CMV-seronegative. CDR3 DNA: TGTGCCAGCAGTCATCTAGCGGGAGGTGGGGCCAACGTCCTGACTTTC. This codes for CASSHLAGGGANVLTF.